Listed below are T cell receptor beta chains from one sample, sequenced in a study of T cells after yellow fever vaccination. MiXCR was run by TCRdb on the 5' RACE reads, yielding one entry per CDR3 protein. The table includes hundreds of thousands of distinct CDR3 sequences, 13% detected once. This specimen consisted of PBMCs, obtained on the day of the yellow fever booster vaccination. Receptors originate from a man aged 25 to 40 who received the YFV17D yellow fever vaccine. The CDR3 runs from the conserved cysteine through the conserved F or W. The order of the fields is CDR3 length, J gene, clone size, D gene, V gene, CDR3 protein, CDR3 DNA. D genes are given only for firm matches. Not all rows give a size; the values are once, few, many and, for expanded clones, a class.

16	TRBJ1-6	NA	TRBD1	TRBV6-5	CASSSPVRGLNSPLHF	TGTGCCAGCAGTTCTCCCGTCAGGGGGCTGAATTCACCCCTCCACTTT
17	TRBJ2-1	NA	TRBD2	TRBV7-2	CASSLHPEPGLAGEQFF	TGTGCCAGCAGCTTACACCCAGAGCCGGGACTAGCCGGTGAGCAGTTCTTC
12	TRBJ2-7	NA	NA	TRBV7-9	CASSPPRFEQYF	TGTGCCAGCAGCCCCCCTCGTTTCGAGCAGTACTTC
14	TRBJ2-5	few	TRBD2	TRBV25-1	CASSERPGGETQYF	TGTGCCAGCAGTGAACGGCCGGGAGGGGAGACCCAGTACTTC
14	TRBJ2-2	NA	NA	TRBV4-2	CASSQDRNTGELFF	TGTGCCAGCAGCCAAGACAGGAACACCGGGGAGCTGTTTTTT
13	TRBJ2-1	NA	NA	TRBV10-3	CAITGGSYNEQFF	TGTGCCATCACCGGGGGTTCCTACAATGAGCAGTTCTTC
14	TRBJ2-1	NA	NA	TRBV20-1	CSAFRAAFYNEQFF	TGCAGTGCTTTTAGGGCAGCCTTCTACAATGAGCAGTTCTTC
15	TRBJ2-7	many	TRBD1	TRBV5-1	CASSLGQGAANEQYF	TGCGCCAGCAGCTTGGGGCAGGGGGCCGCCAACGAGCAGTACTTC
14	TRBJ2-5	NA	NA	TRBV9	CASSVEGGQETQYF	TGTGCCAGCAGCGTGGAGGGTGGGCAAGAGACCCAGTACTTC
15	TRBJ2-2	NA	NA	TRBV5-5	CASSLGPSKAGELFF	TGTGCCAGCAGCTTGGGCCCTTCGAAGGCCGGGGAGCTGTTTTTT
14	TRBJ2-1	once	NA	TRBV5-4	CASSLWDLDNEQFF	TGTGCCAGCAGCCTCTGGGACTTAGACAATGAGCAGTTCTTC
17	TRBJ2-3	NA	TRBD2	TRBV2	CASSPSTSGRFTDTQYF	TGTGCCAGCAGTCCATCCACTAGCGGGAGGTTCACAGATACGCAGTATTTT
12	TRBJ2-7	few	TRBD1	TRBV29-1	CSVGQGKNEQYF	TGCAGCGTTGGACAGGGAAAAAACGAGCAGTACTTC
13	TRBJ2-3	NA	NA	TRBV24-1	CATGVEATDTQYF	TGTGCCACCGGAGTTGAGGCCACAGATACGCAGTATTTT
14	TRBJ2-7	NA	TRBD2	TRBV20-1	CSARTSGVLYEQYF	TGCAGTGCTCGGACTAGCGGGGTCCTTTACGAGCAGTACTTC
17	TRBJ2-5	NA	NA	TRBV6-5	CASSYSPVGRGKETQYF	TGTGCCAGCAGTTACTCACCCGTGGGGCGGGGAAAAGAGACCCAGTACTTC
12	TRBJ2-1	NA	NA	TRBV2	CASSTINNEQFF	TGTGCCAGCAGTACCATTAACAATGAGCAGTTCTTC
13	TRBJ2-4	NA	NA	TRBV27	CASAGRGDGIQYF	TGTGCCAGCGCGGGTCGGGGTGACGGCATTCAGTACTTC
12	TRBJ2-1	NA	NA	TRBV30	CAYKGSGYEQFF	TGTGCCTACAAGGGTAGCGGATACGAGCAGTTCTTC
14	TRBJ2-1	NA	NA	TRBV5-1	CASSFDLINNEQFF	TGCGCCAGCAGCTTCGATCTTATTAACAATGAGCAGTTCTTC
15	TRBJ2-7	NA	NA	TRBV11-2	CASSLGFGSSYEQYF	TGTGCCAGCAGCTTAGGTTTCGGAAGCTCCTACGAGCAGTACTTC
12	TRBJ1-1	few	NA	TRBV5-1	CASSLDVSEAFF	TGCGCCAGCAGCTTGGATGTTTCTGAAGCTTTCTTT
16	TRBJ2-7	NA	TRBD2	TRBV7-2	CASSLSGTSGDYEQYF	TGTGCCAGCAGCTTATCCGGGACTAGCGGGGATTACGAGCAGTACTTC
16	TRBJ2-3	few	NA	TRBV20-1	CSAGPWGTSISDTQYF	TGCAGTGCCGGCCCGTGGGGGACGTCTATCTCAGATACGCAGTATTTT
16	TRBJ2-1	NA	TRBD2	TRBV12-3/TRBV12-4	CASSFRTSGSPYEQFF	TGTGCCAGCAGTTTCAGGACTAGCGGGAGTCCATACGAGCAGTTCTTC
15	TRBJ2-1	few	TRBD2	TRBV4-2	CASSRERLADNEQFF	TGTGCCAGCAGCCGGGAACGACTAGCGGACAATGAGCAGTTCTTC
15	TRBJ1-4	NA	NA	TRBV4-3	CASSQTPATNEKLFF	TGCGCCAGCAGCCAAACCCCAGCCACTAATGAAAAACTGTTTTTT
15	TRBJ1-4	few	NA	TRBV4-3	CASSPGAKISEKLFF	TGCGCCAGCAGCCCGGGGGCTAAAATTTCCGAAAAACTGTTTTTT
12	TRBJ2-5	NA	TRBD2	TRBV10-3	CASGRVLETQYF	TGTGCCAGCGGGAGAGTCTTAGAGACCCAGTACTTC
14	TRBJ2-7	few	NA	TRBV7-9	CASSSRPLFYEQYF	TGTGCCAGCAGCTCCCGGCCTCTGTTCTACGAGCAGTACTTC
14	TRBJ2-7	few	NA	TRBV7-9	CASSAGLPSYEQYF	TGTGCCAGCAGCGCAGGGCTACCTTCCTACGAGCAGTACTTC
16	TRBJ2-1	few	NA	TRBV28	CASRTTGLPQDNEQFF	TGTGCCAGCAGAACCACTGGACTCCCACAGGACAATGAGCAGTTCTTC
15	TRBJ2-7	NA	NA	TRBV5-1	CASSLNQGGSYEQYF	TGCGCCAGCAGCTTGAATCAAGGAGGCTCCTACGAGCAGTACTTC
12	TRBJ1-6	NA	TRBD1	TRBV27	CASSFRGRPLHF	TGTGCCAGCAGTTTCAGGGGGCGTCCCCTCCACTTT
12	TRBJ1-4	NA	NA	TRBV5-8	CASSPGPVLLFF	TGTGCCAGCAGCCCCGGTCCCGTTCTACTGTTTTTT
17	TRBJ2-7	NA	NA	TRBV5-5	CASSLEPVTGRSYEQYF	TGTGCCAGCAGCTTGGAACCTGTGACTGGGCGCTCCTACGAGCAGTACTTC
14	TRBJ2-5	many	NA	TRBV5-1	CASSSGLGSETQYF	TGCGCCAGCAGCTCGGGTCTGGGGTCAGAGACCCAGTACTTC
17	TRBJ1-6	NA	TRBD1	TRBV5-1	CASSERSATGMNSPLHF	TGCGCCAGCAGCGAACGTTCGGCGACAGGGATGAATTCACCCCTCCACTTT
13	TRBJ1-6	NA	NA	TRBV7-9	CASSSTNNSPLHF	TGTGCCAGCAGCTCGACTAATAATTCACCCCTCCACTTT
13	TRBJ1-3	few	TRBD1	TRBV11-2	CASSGQGGDTIYF	TGTGCCAGCAGTGGACAGGGCGGCGACACCATATATTTT
17	TRBJ2-5	NA	NA	TRBV10-1	CASSDPPEGTEEETQYF	TGCGCCAGCAGTGATCCTCCAGAGGGGACTGAGGAAGAGACCCAGTACTTC
15	TRBJ2-7	few	NA	TRBV7-2	CASSLVEVSSYEQYF	TGTGCCAGCAGCTTAGTTGAGGTCAGCTCCTACGAGCAGTACTTC
15	TRBJ2-3	NA	NA	TRBV9	CASSVVPRSPDTQYF	TGTGCCAGCAGCGTAGTCCCCCGGAGCCCAGATACGCAGTATTTT
18	TRBJ2-1	few	NA	TRBV11-3	CASNRGTGTRILNNEQFF	TGTGCCAGCAACCGGGGGACGGGGACGCGAATTCTAAACAATGAGCAGTTCTTC
17	TRBJ2-1	few	NA	TRBV6-5	CASSPQSRAGSYNEQFF	TGTGCCAGCTCCCCCCAATCCCGGGCGGGGTCCTACAATGAGCAGTTCTTC
14	TRBJ2-1	few	NA	TRBV20-1	CSAPATGSYNEQFF	TGCAGTGCTCCTGCGACTGGCTCCTACAATGAGCAGTTCTTC
13	TRBJ2-5	NA	TRBD2	TRBV28	CASSGTFQETQYF	TGTGCCAGTAGCGGGACGTTCCAAGAGACCCAGTACTTC
15	TRBJ2-2	few	TRBD2	TRBV9	CASSVGTSGSGELFF	TGTGCCAGCAGCGTAGGGACTAGCGGGAGTGGGGAGCTGTTTTTT
14	TRBJ2-5	NA	NA	TRBV23-1	CASSAQSGEKTQYF	TGCGCCAGCAGCGCCCAGTCGGGGGAGAAGACCCAGTACTTC
15	TRBJ2-5	few	TRBD1	TRBV24-1	CATSDSTGVQETQYF	TGTGCCACCAGTGATTCCACAGGGGTGCAAGAGACCCAGTACTTC
14	TRBJ2-7	few	TRBD1	TRBV12-3/TRBV12-4	CASSSSGGSSEQYF	TGTGCCAGCAGTTCCTCAGGGGGAAGTAGCGAGCAGTACTTC
16	TRBJ2-7	few	NA	TRBV6-5	CASSYPREDSSYEQYF	TGTGCCAGCAGTTACCCACGTGAAGACAGCTCCTACGAGCAGTACTTC
12	TRBJ2-1	few	NA	TRBV13	CASSLGREGEFF	TGTGCCAGCTCCCTTGGGCGGGAAGGGGAGTTCTTC
14	TRBJ1-4	few	NA	TRBV15	CATSKQATNEKLFF	TGTGCCACCAGCAAGCAGGCAACTAATGAAAAACTGTTTTTT
15	TRBJ1-5	NA	NA	TRBV20-1	CSAREEAGSNQPQHF	TGCAGTGCTAGAGAAGAGGCGGGGAGCAATCAGCCCCAGCATTTT
17	TRBJ2-1	NA	TRBD2	TRBV11-2	CASSSSYPAGVGNEQFF	TGTGCCAGCAGCTCTTCCTACCCAGCGGGAGTGGGAAATGAGCAGTTCTTC